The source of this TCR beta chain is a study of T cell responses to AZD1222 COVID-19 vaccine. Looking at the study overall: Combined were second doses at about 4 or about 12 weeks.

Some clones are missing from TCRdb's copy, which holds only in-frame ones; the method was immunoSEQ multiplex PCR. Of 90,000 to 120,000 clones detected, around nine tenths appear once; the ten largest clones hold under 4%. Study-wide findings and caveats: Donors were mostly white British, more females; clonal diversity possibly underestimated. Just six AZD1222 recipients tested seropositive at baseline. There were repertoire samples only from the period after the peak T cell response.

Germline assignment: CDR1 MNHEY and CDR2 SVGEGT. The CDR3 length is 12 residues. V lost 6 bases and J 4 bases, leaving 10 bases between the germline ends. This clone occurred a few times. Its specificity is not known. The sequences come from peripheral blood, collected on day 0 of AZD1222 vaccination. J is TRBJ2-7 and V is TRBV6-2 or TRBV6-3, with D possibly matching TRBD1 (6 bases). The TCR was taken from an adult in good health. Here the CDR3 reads CASSPGVYEQYF. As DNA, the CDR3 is TGTGCCAGCAGCCCAGGGGTGTACGAGCAGTACTTC.